This TCR beta chain was identified in a study of early T cells in non-severe SARS-CoV-2 infection. For the study at large: Sequencing used unsorted whole-blood bulk RNA, so chains lack pairing.

On this clonotype: What it binds is not known.

As part of library construction, unique molecular identifiers were attached to individual cDNA molecules. From the 5' RACE reads, TCRdb called clonotypes with MiXCR, one entry per CDR3 protein. Counted here are 90,000 or so distinct CDR3 sequences, 15% occurring once; the ten biggest clones make up approximately 6%. CDR3 length: 12 amino acids. Germline CDR1 is LNHDA and CDR2 is SQIVND (reference sequence). V lost 5 bases, J lost 6 bases, and 9 bases lay in between. Points from the study as a whole: Anti-spike CD8 specificities were favored by VDJdb matching, whose results missed private and CD4 specificities.

The TCR sequence derives from an adult who was a healthcare worker with PCR-confirmed SARS-CoV-2 infection or an uninfected control (not recorded which). Specimen: whole blood. The V gene is TRBV19, the J gene TRBJ2-3; D may be TRBD2 (5 bases). The CDR3 is CASSRGSDTQYF. The CDR3 nucleotides are TGTGCCAGTAGTCGGGGTTCCGATACGCAGTATTTT. The full variable domain, completed using reference TRBV19 and TRBJ2-3, is DGGITQSPKYLFRKEGQNVTLSCEQNLNHDAMYWYRQDPGQGLRLIYYSQIVNDFQKGDIAEGYSVSREKKESFPLTVTSAQKNPTAFYLCASSRGSDTQYFGPGTRLTVL.